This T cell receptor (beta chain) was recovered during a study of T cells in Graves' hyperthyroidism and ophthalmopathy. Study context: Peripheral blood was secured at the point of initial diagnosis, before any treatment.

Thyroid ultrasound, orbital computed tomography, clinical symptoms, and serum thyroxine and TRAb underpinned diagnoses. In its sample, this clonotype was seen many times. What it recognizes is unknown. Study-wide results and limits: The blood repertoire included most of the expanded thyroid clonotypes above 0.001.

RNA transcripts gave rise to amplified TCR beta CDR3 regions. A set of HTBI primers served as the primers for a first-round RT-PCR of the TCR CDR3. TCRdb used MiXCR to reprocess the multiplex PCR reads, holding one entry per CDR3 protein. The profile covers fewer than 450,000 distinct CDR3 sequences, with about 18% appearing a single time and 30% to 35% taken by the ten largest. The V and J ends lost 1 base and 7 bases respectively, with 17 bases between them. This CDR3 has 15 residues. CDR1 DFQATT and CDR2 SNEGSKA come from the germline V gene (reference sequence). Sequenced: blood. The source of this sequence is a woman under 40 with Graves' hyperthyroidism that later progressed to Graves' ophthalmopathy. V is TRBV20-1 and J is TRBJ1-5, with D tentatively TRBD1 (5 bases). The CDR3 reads CSARAYGREEQPQHF. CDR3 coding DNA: TGCAGTGCTAGAGCGTACGGCAGGGAAGAACAGCCCCAGCATTTT.